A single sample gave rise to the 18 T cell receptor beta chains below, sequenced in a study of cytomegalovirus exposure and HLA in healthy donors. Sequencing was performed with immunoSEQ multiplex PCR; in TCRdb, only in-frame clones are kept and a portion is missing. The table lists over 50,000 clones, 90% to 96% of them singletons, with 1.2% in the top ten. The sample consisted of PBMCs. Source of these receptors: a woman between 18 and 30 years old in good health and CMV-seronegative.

The chain's CDR3 is CASSSPGTPYGYTF. The CDR3 bases are TGTGCCAGCAGCTCCCCCGGGACACCCTATGGCTACACCTTC. This chain connects TRBV5-4 to TRBJ1-2; D possibly corresponds to TRBD1 (6 bases). The CDR3 sequence is 14 residues long. The V gene's germline CDR1 is SGHNT and CDR2 YYREEE (reference sequence). The V end was cut by 3 bases, the J end by 4 bases, with 13 bases between.

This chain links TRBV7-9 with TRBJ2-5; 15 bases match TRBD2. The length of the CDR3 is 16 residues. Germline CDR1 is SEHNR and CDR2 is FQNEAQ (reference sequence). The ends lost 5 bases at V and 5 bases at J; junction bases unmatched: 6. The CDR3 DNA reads TGTGCCAGCAGCAGGACTAGCGGGAGGGCCGGGGAGACCCAGTACTTC. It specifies CASSRTSGRAGETQYF.

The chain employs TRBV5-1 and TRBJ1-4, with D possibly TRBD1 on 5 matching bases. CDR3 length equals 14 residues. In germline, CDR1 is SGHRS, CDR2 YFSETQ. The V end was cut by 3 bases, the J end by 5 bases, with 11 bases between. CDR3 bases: TGCGCCAGCAGCTCAACAGGTGGGAATGAAAAACTGTTTTTT. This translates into CASSSTGGNEKLFF.

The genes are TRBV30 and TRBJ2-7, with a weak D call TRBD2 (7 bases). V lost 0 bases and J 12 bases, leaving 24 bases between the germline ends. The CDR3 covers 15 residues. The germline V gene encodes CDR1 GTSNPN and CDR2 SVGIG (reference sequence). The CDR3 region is CAWSVDGGGAGSVYF. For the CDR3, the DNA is TGTGCCTGGAGTGTAGATGGTGGGGGGGCGGGTTCTGTGTACTTC.

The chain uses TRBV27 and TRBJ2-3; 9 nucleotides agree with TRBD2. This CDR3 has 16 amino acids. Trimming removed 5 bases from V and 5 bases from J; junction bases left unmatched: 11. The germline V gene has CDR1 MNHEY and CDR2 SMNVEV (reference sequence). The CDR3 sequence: CASSPGWASGKDTQYF. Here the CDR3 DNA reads TGTGCCAGCAGTCCGGGTTGGGCTAGCGGGAAAGATACGCAGTATTTT.

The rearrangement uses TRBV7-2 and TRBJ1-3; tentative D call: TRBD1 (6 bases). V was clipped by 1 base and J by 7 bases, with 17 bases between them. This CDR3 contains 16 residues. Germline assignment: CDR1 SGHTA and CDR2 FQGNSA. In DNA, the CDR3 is TGTGCCAGCAGCTTAGTTGGGGGGGGCCTTAGCAACACCATATATTTT. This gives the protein CASSLVGGGLSNTIYF.

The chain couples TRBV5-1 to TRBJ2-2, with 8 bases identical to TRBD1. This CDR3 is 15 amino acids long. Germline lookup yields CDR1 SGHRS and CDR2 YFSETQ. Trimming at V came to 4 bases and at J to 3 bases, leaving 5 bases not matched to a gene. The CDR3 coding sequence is TGCGCCAGCAGCCGAGGACAGGGATACACCGGGGAGCTGTTTTTT. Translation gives CASSRGQGYTGELFF.

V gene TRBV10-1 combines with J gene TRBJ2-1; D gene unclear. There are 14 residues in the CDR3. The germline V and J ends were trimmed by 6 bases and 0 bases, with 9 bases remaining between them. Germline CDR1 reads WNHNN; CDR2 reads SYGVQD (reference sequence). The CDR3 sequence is CASSPASSYNEQFF. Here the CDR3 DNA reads TGCGCCAGCAGCCCAGCGAGCTCCTACAATGAGCAGTTCTTC.

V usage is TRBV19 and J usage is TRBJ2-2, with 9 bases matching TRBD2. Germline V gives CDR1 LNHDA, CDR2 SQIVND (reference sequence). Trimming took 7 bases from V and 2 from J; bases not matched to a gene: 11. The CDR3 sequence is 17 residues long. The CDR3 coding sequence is TGTGCCAGTACCCCGGCACTAGCGGGCGCCAACACCGGGGAGCTGTTTTTT. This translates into CASTPALAGANTGELFF. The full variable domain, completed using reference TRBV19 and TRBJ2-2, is DGGITQSPKYLFRKEGQNVTLSCEQNLNHDAMYWYRQDPGQGLRLIYYSQIVNDFQKGDIAEGYSVSREKKESFPLTVTSAQKNPTAFYLCASTPALAGANTGELFFGEGSRLTVL.

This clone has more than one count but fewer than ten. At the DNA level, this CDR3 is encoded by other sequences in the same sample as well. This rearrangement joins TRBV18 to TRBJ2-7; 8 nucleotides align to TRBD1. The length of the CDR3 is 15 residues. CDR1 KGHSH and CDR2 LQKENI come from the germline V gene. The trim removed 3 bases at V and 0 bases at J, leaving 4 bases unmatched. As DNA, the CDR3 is TGTGCCAGCTCACCCGGACAGGGCGGCTCCTACGAGCAGTACTTC. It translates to CASSPGQGGSYEQYF.

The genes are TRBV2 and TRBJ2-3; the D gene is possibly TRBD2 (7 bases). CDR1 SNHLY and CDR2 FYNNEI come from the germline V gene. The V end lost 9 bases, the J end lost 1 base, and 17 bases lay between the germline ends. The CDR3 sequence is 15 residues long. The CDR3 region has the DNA TGTGCCAGTAGCCTGGGGGCGGGGGGCACAGATACGCAGTATTTT. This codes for CASSLGAGGTDTQYF.

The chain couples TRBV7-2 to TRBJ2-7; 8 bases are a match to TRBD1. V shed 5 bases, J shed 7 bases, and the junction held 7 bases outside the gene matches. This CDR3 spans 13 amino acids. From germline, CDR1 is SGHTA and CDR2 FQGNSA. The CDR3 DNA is TGTGCCAGCAGCCCCCGGACAGGGTGGGAGCAGTACTTC. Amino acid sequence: CASSPRTGWEQYF.

In DNA, the CDR3 is TGCGCCAGCAGTAAGACTAGCGGGAGGGCCGGCGATACGCAGTATTTT. Its translation: CASSKTSGRAGDTQYF. The chain is built from TRBV10-1 and TRBJ2-3; 14 nucleotides agree with TRBD2. Trimming at V came to 5 bases and at J to 6 bases, leaving 7 bases not matched to a gene. CDR3 length: 16 residues. From germline, CDR1 is WNHNN and CDR2 SYGVQD (reference sequence).

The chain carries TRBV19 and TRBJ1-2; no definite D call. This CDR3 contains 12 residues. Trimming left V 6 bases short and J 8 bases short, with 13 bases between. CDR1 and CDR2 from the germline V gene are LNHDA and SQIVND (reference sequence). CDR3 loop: CASRDAGRGYTF. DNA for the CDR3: TGTGCCAGTAGGGACGCGGGCAGGGGCTACACCTTC.

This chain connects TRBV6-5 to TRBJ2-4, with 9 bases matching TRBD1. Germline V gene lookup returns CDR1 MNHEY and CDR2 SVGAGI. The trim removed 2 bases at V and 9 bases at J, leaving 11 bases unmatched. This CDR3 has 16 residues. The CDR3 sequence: CASSYRRTGGAGIQYF. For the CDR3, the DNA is TGTGCCAGCAGTTACCGCAGAACAGGGGGCGCGGGCATTCAGTACTTC.

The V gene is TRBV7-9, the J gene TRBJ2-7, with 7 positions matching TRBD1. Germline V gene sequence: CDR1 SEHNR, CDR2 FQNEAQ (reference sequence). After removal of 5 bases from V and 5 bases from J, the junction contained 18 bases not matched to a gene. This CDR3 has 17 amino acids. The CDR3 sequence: CASSTPDRRPPRDEQYF. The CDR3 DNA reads TGTGCCAGCAGCACCCCGGACAGGAGGCCCCCTCGGGACGAGCAGTACTTC.

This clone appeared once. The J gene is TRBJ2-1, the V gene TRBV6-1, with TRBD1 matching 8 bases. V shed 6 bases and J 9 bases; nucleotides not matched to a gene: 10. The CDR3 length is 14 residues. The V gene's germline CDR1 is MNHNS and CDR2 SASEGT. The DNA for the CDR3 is TGTGCCAGCAGACGGGACAGGCTGGGGGGTGAGCAGTTCTTC. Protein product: CASRRDRLGGEQFF.

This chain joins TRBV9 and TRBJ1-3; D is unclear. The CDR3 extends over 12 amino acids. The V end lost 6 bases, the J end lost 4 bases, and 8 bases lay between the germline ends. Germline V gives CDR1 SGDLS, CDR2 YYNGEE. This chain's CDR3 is CASMSEGNTIYF. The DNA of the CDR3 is TGTGCCAGCATGTCGGAGGGAAACACCATATATTTT.